This passage covers 13 T cell receptor beta chains from one sample sequenced in a study of blood T cell repertoires in COVID-19. The protocol was immunoSEQ multiplex PCR, while the TCRdb copy is restricted to in-frame clones and leaves out a portion. The data contain 130,000 or so clones, 84% of them seen just once; the ten biggest clones take up approximately 1.5%. Sequencing input: peripheral blood. Receptors originate from a man aged 55 to 70 with acute or convalescent COVID-19.

The rearrangement joins TRBV5-4 to TRBJ2-5; D perhaps matches TRBD2 (7 bases). With 0 bases removed from V and 4 bases from J, the gap between germline ends came to 13 bases. Germline-derived CDR1 and CDR2 are SGHNT and YYREEE (reference sequence). The CDR3 consists of 15 residues. The CDR3 here is CASSLGGGARETQYF. CDR3 DNA sequence: TGTGCCAGCAGCTTGGGTGGGGGGGCTAGAGAGACCCAGTACTTC.

The chain links TRBV18 to TRBJ1-5; D is undetermined. Germline lookup yields CDR1 KGHSH and CDR2 LQKENI. Between the trimmed V and J ends, which lost 2 bases and 0 bases, there was a span of 8 bases. The CDR3 spans 15 residues. In DNA form, the CDR3 reads TGTGCCAGCTCACCAGACCACTATAGCAATCAGCCCCAGCATTTT. Translated: CASSPDHYSNQPQHF.

Here the CDR3 DNA reads TGTGCCAGCTCACCAGAGAGGTCAGCAAACCAGCCCCAGCATTTT. Translating gives CASSPERSANQPQHF. The chain carries TRBV18 and TRBJ1-5; D remains unclear. The germline gives CDR1 KGHSH, CDR2 LQKENI. The CDR3 covers 15 residues. With 2 bases removed from V and 7 bases from J, the gap between germline ends came to 15 bases.

The DNA for the CDR3 is TGTGCCAGCAGCAGGGGACTAGCGGGATATTACGAGCAGTACTTC. This encodes CASSRGLAGYYEQYF. This rearrangement joins TRBV27 to TRBJ2-7; 13 bases align to TRBD2. The germline V gene encodes CDR1 MNHEY and CDR2 SMNVEV (reference sequence). V was clipped by 6 bases and J by 4 bases; unmatched bases: 6. The CDR3 is 15 amino acids.

The rearrangement joins TRBV6-2 or TRBV6-3 to TRBJ2-4, with 7 bases matching TRBD1. Germline CDR1 is MNHEY and CDR2 is SVGEGT. This CDR3 is built from 16 residues. Losses at the gene ends were 0 bases for V and 6 bases for J; bases not matched to a gene: 8. CDR3 sequence: CASSYSQGLGPNIQYF. The CDR3 DNA sequence: TGTGCCAGCAGTTACTCACAGGGGTTGGGCCCAAACATTCAGTACTTC.

The chain couples TRBV6-1 to TRBJ1-4; D not resolved. The CDR3 is 13 residues long. Germline V CDR1 and CDR2: MNHNS, SASEGT. Deletions cut 2 bases from V and 5 bases from J, with 6 bases between. CDR3 region: CASSEYRNEKLFF. In DNA, the CDR3 is TGTGCCAGCAGTGAATACCGGAATGAAAAACTGTTTTTT.

This clone was seen a handful of times. The chain uses TRBV28 and TRBJ1-5; 8 positions agree with TRBD1. From germline, CDR1 is MDHEN and CDR2 SYDVKM. This CDR3 spans 16 amino acids. The ends lost 6 bases at V and 2 bases at J; junction bases unmatched: 9. CDR3: CASRSDRALGNQPQHF. In DNA form, the CDR3 reads TGTGCCAGCAGATCGGACAGGGCCCTGGGCAATCAGCCCCAGCATTTT.

J is TRBJ1-6 and V is TRBV28, with a tentative D call TRBD1 (5 bases). Per germline, CDR1 MDHEN and CDR2 SYDVKM. This CDR3 region has 14 residues. Trimming stripped 2 bases from V and 14 bases from J, with 16 bases between. The CDR3 DNA sequence: TGTGCCAGCAGTTTAAACAGTCCCTCGGGGGCCCTCCACTTT. Amino acids: CASSLNSPSGALHF.

The gene calls are TRBV5-1 and TRBJ2-5; 9 bases align to TRBD2. Germline V gene sequence: CDR1 SGHRS, CDR2 YFSETQ. The CDR3 has 14 amino acids. V lost 3 bases and J lost 1; bases outside the gene matches: 1. The CDR3 loop reads CASSSSGVQETQYF. The CDR3 bases are TGCGCCAGCAGCTCTAGCGGGGTCCAAGAGACCCAGTACTTC.

This chain links TRBV19 with TRBJ1-5; 9 bases are shared with TRBD1. V lost 5 bases, J lost 1 base, and 6 bases stayed unmatched. Germline V gene data show CDR1 as LNHDA and CDR2 as SQIVND (reference sequence). The CDR3 totals 16 residues. In nucleotides, the CDR3 is TGTGCCAGTAGTGTTGGGACAGGGAGAAGCAATCAGCCCCAGCATTTT. Translation: CASSVGTGRSNQPQHF.

The chain is built from TRBV4-2 and TRBJ2-1; 7 nucleotides align to TRBD2. Germline CDR1 reads LGHNA; CDR2 reads YNFKEQ. This CDR3 has 16 amino acids. The J segment lost 7 bases and the V segment lost 1 base, leaving 10 bases of the junction unmatched. The CDR3 spells CASSQVFRGSGNEQFF. CDR3 sequence (DNA): TGTGCCAGCAGCCAAGTATTTCGCGGGAGTGGTAATGAGCAGTTCTTC.

On this clone itself: The sample holds other DNA sequences that translate to the same CDR3. The gene calls are TRBV7-3 and TRBJ2-3; 10 positions agree with TRBD2. From germline, CDR1 is SGHTA and CDR2 FQGTGA. The CDR3 length is 15 residues. J lost 0 bases, V lost 5 bases, and 2 bases had no gene match. The CDR3 sequence: CASSQAGGSTDTQYF. The CDR3 bases are TGTGCCAGCAGCCAAGCGGGGGGGAGCACAGATACGCAGTATTTT.

The chain carries TRBV24-1 and TRBJ2-1, with TRBD2 matching over 10 bases. CDR3 length: 17 amino acids. V dropped 9 bases and J dropped 7; count of bases not matched to a gene: 17. Germline V CDR1 and CDR2: KGHDR, SFDVKD. In DNA, the CDR3 is TGTGCCACCGCCCCCCTTAATCCTAGCGGGAGAATTAATGAGCAGTTCTTC. Protein product: CATAPLNPSGRINEQFF.